Presented here are 19 T cell receptor beta chains from one specimen sequenced in a study of CD8 T cells in Susac syndrome. Reverse transcription of roughly 0.5 to 1 ug RNA was performed with random hexamers. TCRdb reprocessed the immunoSEQ multiplex PCR reads via MiXCR and lists one record per CDR3 protein. The data show about 140,000 distinct CDR3 sequences, 94% seen once. Sequencing was done on a sample of CD8+ T cells from PBMCs. These receptors all stem from a human donor in good health.

This chain links TRBV7-9 with TRBJ2-5; D might be TRBD2 (6 bases). The CDR3 extends over 16 amino acids. Trimming took 4 bases from V and 5 from J, leaving 20 bases between them. Germline V gives CDR1 SEHNR, CDR2 FQNEAQ (reference sequence). The CDR3 is CASSSDAGVAGETQYF. CDR3 DNA: TGTGCCAGCAGCTCGGATGCAGGAGTTGCGGGGGAGACCCAGTACTTC.

V usage is TRBV13 and J usage is TRBJ1-1; 8 bases line up with TRBD1. The CDR3 sequence is 13 residues long. V lost 6 bases, J lost 6 bases, and 6 bases stayed unmatched. Germline values: CDR1 PRHDT, CDR2 FYEKMQ (reference sequence). The CDR3 loop is CASSAGTGPEAFF. CDR3 coding DNA: TGTGCCAGCAGTGCGGGGACAGGCCCTGAAGCTTTCTTT.

The CDR3 protein is CASSSGLAGGNEQYF. CDR3 nucleotides: TGTGCCAGCAGTTCGGGACTAGCGGGAGGGAACGAGCAGTACTTC. This chain connects TRBV27 to TRBJ2-7; 16 nucleotides agree with TRBD2. Germline values: CDR1 MNHEY, CDR2 SMNVEV (reference sequence). Germline trimming cut 4 bases from V and 5 bases from J; bases unmatched to any gene: 2. This CDR3 contains 15 residues.

The J gene is TRBJ1-4, the V gene TRBV29-1; tentatively, D is TRBD1 (6 bases). The CDR3 contains 15 residues. The V gene's germline CDR1 is SQVTM and CDR2 ANQGSEA. V was shortened by 3 bases and J by 2 bases, with 13 bases between the two germline ends. The CDR3, as DNA: TGCAGCGTTGATCAGGGGCGCAGCACTAATGAAAAACTGTTTTTT. This gives the protein CSVDQGRSTNEKLFF.

The rearrangement uses TRBV18 and TRBJ1-1; the match to TRBD1 covers 9 bases. The V segment lost 5 bases and the J segment 4 bases; nucleotides outside the gene matches: 2. This CDR3 is built from 13 residues. Per germline, CDR1 KGHSH and CDR2 LQKENI. The CDR3 is CASSTGGPTEAFF. The DNA of the CDR3 is TGTGCCAGCTCAACAGGGGGCCCCACTGAAGCTTTCTTT.

V and J are TRBV29-1 and TRBJ2-2; no clear D. The ends were cut back, 5 bases at V and 2 bases at J, with 9 bases in the middle. This CDR3 region has 13 residues. Germline V gene data show CDR1 as SQVTM and CDR2 as ANQGSEA. The CDR3 DNA reads TGCAGCGTTTCCGGCACCAACACCGGGGAGCTGTTTTTT. Encoded protein: CSVSGTNTGELFF.

This clonotype was picked up one time. The V and J genes are TRBV3-1 and TRBJ2-1; 14 bases map to TRBD2. The CDR3 is 17 residues long. With V trimmed by 1 base and J by 10 bases, 9 bases remained unmatched. Germline V gene sequence: CDR1 LGHDT, CDR2 YNNKEL (reference sequence). The CDR3 spells CASSQAPGLAGVREQFF. Here the CDR3 DNA reads TGTGCCAGCAGCCAAGCCCCGGGACTAGCGGGAGTCAGGGAGCAGTTCTTC.

The chain recombines TRBV10-3 with TRBJ2-1; no firm D call. V shed 7 bases and J shed 0 bases, with 10 bases lying between them. Germline V gives CDR1 ENHRY, CDR2 SYGVKD. The CDR3 consists of 14 residues. The chain's CDR3 is CAIKPDSSYNEQFF. In nucleotides, the CDR3 is TGTGCCATCAAGCCTGATAGCTCCTACAATGAGCAGTTCTTC.

The CDR3 nucleotides are TGCAGTGCTAGTATGCTGAGAGAGACCCAGTACTTC. As protein: CSASMLRETQYF. The V gene is TRBV20-1, the J gene TRBJ2-5; no firm D call. The CDR3 is 12 amino acids. In germline, CDR1 is DFQATT, CDR2 SNEGSKA (reference sequence). V dropped 3 bases and J dropped 4 bases, with 9 bases sitting between them.

This chain links TRBV7-2 with TRBJ2-3, with a weak D call TRBD1 (5 bases). In germline, CDR1 is SGHTA, CDR2 FQGNSA. V dropped 8 bases and J dropped 1 base, with 16 bases sitting between them. This CDR3 is 15 amino acids long. The CDR3 nucleotides read TGTGCCAGCGGAGAGAAGGGGTTTGGCACAGATACGCAGTATTTT. This codes for CASGEKGFGTDTQYF.

This clonotype came up once. The chain couples TRBV7-2 to TRBJ1-4; TRBD1 might be the D (5 bases). The germline CDR1 and CDR2 sequences are SGHTA and FQGNSA. The CDR3 runs 13 residues. Trimming pared 2 bases from V and 8 bases from J, leaving 9 bases between. The CDR3: CASSLQDREKLFF. Here the CDR3 DNA reads TGTGCCAGCAGCTTACAAGACAGAGAAAAACTGTTTTTT.

As for this clonotype: Germline and junction disagree at one end, which may indicate a read error. V usage is TRBV7-9 and J usage is TRBJ2-1, with D possibly being TRBD2 (5 bases). Germline-derived CDR1 and CDR2 are SEHNR and FQNEAQ (reference sequence). This CDR3 has 13 residues. In nucleotides, the CDR3 is TGTGCCAGCGGCTTGGGTGGGAGCGGTGAGCAGTTCTTC. It is translated as CASGLGGSGEQFF.

The chain uses TRBV7-8 and TRBJ2-7; D tentatively reads TRBD1 or TRBD2 (6 bases each). Trimming stripped 2 bases from V and 5 bases from J, with 16 bases between. Per the germline V gene, CDR1 is SGHVS and CDR2 is FQNEAQ. The CDR3 is 15 residues long. CDR3 DNA: TGTGCCAGCAGCTTATACGGTCGGGGGCCCCACGAGCAGTACTTC. Residues: CASSLYGRGPHEQYF.

The chain carries TRBV5-1 and TRBJ2-4, with 13 bases identical to TRBD2. V was clipped by 4 bases and J by 3 bases; unmatched bases: 16. The CDR3 is 20 residues long. Germline V gene sequence: CDR1 SGHRS, CDR2 YFSETQ. This CDR3 is CASSLNRGLAGSSGKNIQYF. In DNA form, the CDR3 reads TGCGCCAGCAGCCTCAACCGGGGACTAGCGGGATCTAGTGGCAAAAACATTCAGTACTTC. Combining the CDR3 with reference TRBV5-1 and TRBJ2-4 gives the whole variable domain KAGVTQTPRYLIKTRGQQVTLSCSPISGHRSVSWYQQTPGQGLQFLFEYFSETQRNKGNFPGRFSGRQFSNSRSEMNVSTLELGDSALYLCASSLNRGLAGSSGKNIQYFGAGTRLSVL.

This clonotype was picked up a small number of times. The J gene is TRBJ2-2, the V gene TRBV7-9, with D unclear. Germline assignment: CDR1 SEHNR and CDR2 FQNEAQ (reference sequence). V lost 8 bases, J lost 7 bases, and 5 bases lay in between. The CDR3 sequence is 10 residues long. This CDR3 reads CASRRGELFF. In DNA form, the CDR3 reads TGTGCCAGCCGCCGCGGGGAGCTGTTTTTT.

The rearrangement uses TRBV28 and TRBJ2-2; no clear D. Germline CDR1 MDHEN, CDR2 SYDVKM. CDR3 length: 13 amino acids. V was clipped by 6 bases and J by 4 bases, with 9 bases between them. CDR3 loop: CASSWVGTGELFF. The CDR3 region has the DNA TGTGCCAGCAGCTGGGTTGGCACCGGGGAGCTGTTTTTT.

V gene TRBV24-1 combines with J gene TRBJ2-2; unclear D gene. This CDR3 is built from 14 residues. Trimming pared 4 bases from V and 0 bases from J, leaving 5 bases between. Germline V CDR1 and CDR2: KGHDR, SFDVKD. This CDR3 is CATSDLANTGELFF. The DNA of the CDR3 is TGTGCCACCAGTGACTTAGCGAACACCGGGGAGCTGTTTTTT.

The rearrangement uses TRBV29-1 and TRBJ2-7, with 9 nucleotides matching TRBD2. This CDR3 is 13 amino acids long. V was pared by 5 bases and J by 3 bases, with 5 bases of the junction left unmatched. CDR1 and CDR2 (germline): SQVTM, ANQGSEA. The CDR3 loop is CSVSPSGVYEQYF. CDR3 DNA: TGCAGCGTTTCTCCTAGCGGGGTCTACGAGCAGTACTTC.

This clonotype has only a few counts. This chain links TRBV7-2 with TRBJ2-1, with 9 bases identical to TRBD2. The germline CDR1 and CDR2 sequences are SGHTA and FQGNSA. The V gene end was trimmed by 5 bases and the J gene end by 3 bases; junction bases not matched to a gene: 5. The CDR3 length is 15 residues. The CDR3 nucleotides are TGTGCCAGCAGCCCTGGACTAGCGAACTACAATGAGCAGTTCTTC. This encodes CASSPGLANYNEQFF.